This entry is about one T cell receptor (beta chain). Antigen: not known. Germline-derived CDR1 and CDR2 are LNHNV and YYDKDF (reference sequence). V lost 4 bases to trimming and J lost 6 bases; unmatched junction nucleotides: 4. The CDR3 has 14 residues. This entry belongs to a study of graft-versus-host responses after intestinal transplantation. About the research overall: Each transplant was multivisceral, liver-intestinal, or isolated intestinal.

The study, taken as a whole, reports: Within the allografts of patients who had graft-donor T cell macrochimerism, graft-versus-host to host-versus-graft clonal ratios were high. Present in recipient marrow, GvH clones included some that appeared first in ileum or blood.

TCRdb's copy holds only in-frame clones and misses some; the assay was immunoSEQ multiplex PCR. This sample has more than 65,000 clones, with over 85% found just once. The sequencing here drew on unstimulated CD8+ T cells sorted from spleen or lymph node cells, taken before intestinal transplant. This chain connects TRBV15 to TRBJ2-1; 9 positions match TRBD2. This clonotype was obtained from a human donor who received an intestinal transplant. The CDR3 sequence: CATSTVAGANEQFF. The CDR3 region has the DNA TGTGCCACCAGCACGGTAGCGGGAGCCAATGAGCAGTTCTTC.